The clone carrying this T cell receptor beta chain occurred many times. TCRdb processed the reads anew with MiXCR; each CDR3 protein has one entry. The sample carries around 630,000 distinct CDR3 sequences, approximately 24% recorded once. The ends lost 5 bases at V and 0 bases at J; junction bases unmatched: 15. Germline lookup yields CDR1 SEHNR and CDR2 FQNEAQ (reference sequence). The CDR3 extends over 19 amino acids. The data stem from a study of T cell repertoires in cytomegalovirus infection. The sequence came from a human donor in good health (CMV status not recorded). Some clones in this sample may be carry-over from other donors' samples. V is TRBV7-9 and J is TRBJ2-2; 7 bases are a match to TRBD1. The sequenced sample consisted of CD8+ T cells from PBMCs. CDR3 protein: CASSGYRGLGRTNTGELFF. In DNA, the CDR3 is TGTGCCAGCAGCGGTTACAGGGGCCTTGGCCGGACGAACACCGGGGAGCTGTTTTTT. Using reference TRBV7-9 and TRBJ2-2 for the parts outside the CDR3, the full variable domain is DTGVSQNPRHKITKRGQNVTFRCDPISEHNRLYWYRQTLGQGPEFLTYFQNEAQLEKSRLLSDRFSAERPKGSFSTLEIQRTEQGDSAMYLCASSGYRGLGRTNTGELFFGEGSRLTVL.